This entry describes one T cell receptor beta chain. No antigen is known for it. Using immunoSEQ multiplex PCR, the repertoire was profiled, and TCRdb retains in-frame clones only, with some absent. The sample has approximately 90,000 clones; about 90% are singletons. The sample comes from a study of graft-versus-host responses after intestinal transplantation. The TCR comes from a human donor who was the organ donor for an intestinal transplant. This specimen was unstimulated CD8+ T cells sorted from spleen or lymph node cells, taken before transplant.

This chain's CDR3 is CASSYPLEGAIETQYF. CDR3 nucleotide sequence: TGTGCCAGCAGTTACCCCCTCGAGGGGGCAATAGAGACCCAGTACTTC. The chain uses TRBV6-6 and TRBJ2-5; 7 bases align to TRBD1. V lost 2 bases to trimming and J lost 4 bases; unmatched junction nucleotides: 10. In germline, CDR1 is MNHNY, CDR2 SVGAGI (reference sequence). CDR3 size: 16 residues.